The source of this T cell receptor beta chain is a study of blood T cell repertoires in COVID-19. Study summary: The analysed material was cDNA or gDNA that came from T cells, B-cell-depleted T cells, or PBMCs.

Per germline, CDR1 ENHRY and CDR2 SYGVKD. The CDR3 loop spans 12 amino acids. V shed 1 base and J shed 4 bases, with 4 bases lying between them. In the authors' workflow: Researchers report that nucleated cell counts were estimated from reference gene primer amplification. TCRdb's copy holds only in-frame clones and misses some; the assay was immunoSEQ multiplex PCR. The DNA was the basis for D and trimming; V, J and clone size are from that table. The table lists around 250,000 clones, about nine tenths of them singletons. This receptor was obtained from a human donor in a cohort exposed to, infected with or recovered from COVID-19 (not recorded which). The donor label of this sample is uncertain. The genes are TRBV10-3 and TRBJ1-1; D call uncertain. The sample consisted of PBMCs or T cells enriched from blood (not recorded which). This chain's CDR3 is CAISEYGTEAFF. CDR3 nucleotides: TGTGCCATCAGTGAGTACGGCACTGAAGCTTTCTTT.